The clone carrying this TCR beta chain showed up many times. Sequencing ends 3 residues short of the CDR3 end; the germline J gene provides the rest. The CDR3 consists of 15 residues. The germline V gene encodes CDR1 ENHRY and CDR2 SYGVKD. The V segment lost 3 bases and the J segment 2 bases; nucleotides outside the gene matches: 2. Sequencing used immunoSEQ multiplex PCR; TCRdb keeps in-frame clones, though not all of them. This repertoire holds about 29,000 clones, and none appear only once. This sample stems from a study of T cell clonality in common variable immunodeficiency. The receptor's source is a person between 18 and 75 years old in good health. Sequenced material: peripheral blood mononuclear cells. The gene calls are TRBV10-3 and TRBJ2-5; 11 bases map to TRBD1. The CDR3 loop reads CAISDGTGGQETQYF. Incomplete CDR3 DNA: TGTGCCATCAGTGACGGGACAGGGGGGCAAGAGACC.